This T cell receptor beta chain was identified in a study of vaccination and CD4 T cells after COVID-19. Study findings and constraints: For convalescent patients, a median approximately 84% of reactive clones surfaced exclusively after vaccination. The great majority, 304 of 307 vaccine-specific clones, proved spike mono-reactive in convalescent patients.

The treatment here: approximately nine-day PBMC culture with coronavirus spike peptide pools or control peptides (ViraFEST assay). Notes on this clonotype: Antigen unknown.

Once obtained from cultured CD4+ T cells, the DNA was sequenced using the Oncomine TCR Beta short-read assay. DNA came from CD4+ T cells after culture. TCRdb independently ran MiXCR on the PCR reads; one entry per CDR3 protein. The sample includes about 27,000 distinct CDR3 sequences, about 60% seen only once; the top ten take 17%. The CDR3 length is 18 residues. Germline V CDR1 and CDR2: DFQATT, SNEGSKA (reference sequence). V lost 0 bases and J lost 2; bases outside the gene matches: 11. This sequence originates from a human donor who received a COVID-19 vaccine. The sample here was CD4+ T cells from blood, cultured in vitro, taken after SARS-CoV-2 vaccination. The chain has TRBV20-1 and TRBJ2-3, with TRBD2 matching over 10 bases. The CDR3 reads CSARDPGLAGGNTDTQYF. Written as DNA, the CDR3 is TGCAGTGCTAGAGATCCGGGGTTAGCGGGGGGCAACACAGATACGCAGTATTTT.